This T cell receptor beta chain appears in the sequencing data of a study of T cell clonality in common variable immunodeficiency. Study results and caveats: Fewer TCRbeta clones were shared among CVID subjects than controls. CVID patient heterogeneity limited repertoire-clinical complication correlations. Fewer deletions and N-nucleotide insertions were reportedly seen in common variable immunodeficiency TCR beta sequences. The cause of increased CVID clonality remains unclear without subpopulation sequencing.

The ends lost 3 bases at V and 3 bases at J; junction bases unmatched: 7. This CDR3 is built from 16 residues. TCRdb's table, derived via immunoSEQ multiplex PCR, lists solely in-frame clones and lacks some. The sample shows fewer than 65,000 clones, no singletons; the ten largest hold about 0.8%. This clone appeared many times. Its cognate antigen is unknown. The read finishes 3 residues shy of the CDR3 end, and the germline J gene is used to complete it. The sample consisted of peripheral blood mononuclear cells. This clonotype was sampled from a person between 18 and 70 years old in good health. This chain joins TRBV12-3 or TRBV12-4 and TRBJ2-2, with 7 bases aligning to TRBD1. Partial CDR3 DNA: TGTGCCAGCAGTTTCCTGCCAGGGGGTCACACCGGGGAG. Translation: CASSFLPGGHTGE. The full CDR3 protein is CASSFLPGGHTGELFF.